This T cell receptor (beta chain) was retrieved from a study of cytomegalovirus exposure and HLA in healthy donors. Vbeta (60) and Jbeta (13) primers were used in the PCR. Clones were read by immunoSEQ multiplex PCR, and TCRdb kept only the in-frame ones, dropping some. Among 200,000 to 250,000 clones, over 65% were seen once, and the ten largest hold about 14%. This clone showed up just once. Each donor was healthy, and each was a bone marrow donor. The germline CDR1 and CDR2 sequences are SGHRS and YFSETQ. The J segment lost 8 bases and the V segment lost 0 bases, leaving 7 bases of the junction unmatched. The CDR3 has 14 residues.

The chain carries TRBV5-1 and TRBJ1-2, with 7 positions matching TRBD1. The source is a middle-aged man in good health and CMV-seronegative. The sequenced sample was PBMCs. CDR3 loop: CASSLEGQGDGYTF. The CDR3 DNA is TGCGCCAGCAGCTTGGAAGGCCAGGGGGACGGCTACACCTTC.